This T cell receptor (beta chain) was sequenced for a study of shared clonotypes between healthy human individuals. Study-wide points: Depth of sequencing was expected to influence donor clonotype sharing. A reduction in generation probabilities was seen for non-shared clonotypes relative to those shared by all four donors.

Investigators spread the genomic DNA of each subset evenly over several immunoSEQ plates. Libraries were prepared by immunoSEQ multiplex PCR; TCRdb keeps only in-frame clonotypes and omits some of them. This table has approximately 980,000 clones, about 80% appearing once. Germline lookup yields CDR1 MNHEY and CDR2 SMNVEV (reference sequence). This CDR3 comprises 16 residues. Deletions cut 6 bases from V and 10 bases from J, with 22 bases between. A remark on this clone: Its antigen is unidentified.

The split of CD4+ cells yielded CD45RA+ naive and CD45RA-negative memory subsets. The chain joins TRBV27 to TRBJ1-6; unclear D gene. Sequenced material: memory CD4+ T cells sorted from blood. As to subset: CD45RA-negative fraction. The receptor was derived from a man aged 18 to 30 in good health. CDR3 DNA: TGTGCCAGCAGCTCAACTTCGGGCGGGATCCTCTCACCCCTCCACTTT. This encodes CASSSTSGGILSPLHF.